This TCR beta chain was recovered during a study of shared clonotypes between healthy human individuals. Method: immunoSEQ multiplex PCR; TCRdb's copy keeps in-frame clones and lacks some. The sample contains around 750,000 clones, approximately 74% of which appear only once. The study's findings and limits: The study generally estimated greater richness for naive than memory subsets. Blood was the only sampled material, and tissue repertoires likely differ.

This clone was seen a few times. Its cognate antigen is unknown. This specimen includes other DNA sequences encoding the same CDR3. J lost 5 bases, V lost 2 bases, and 2 bases had no gene match. Germline values: CDR1 MGHDK, CDR2 SYGVNS. The CDR3 is 13 residues long. Sequenced material: memory CD4+ T cells sorted from blood. As for subset: CD45RA-negative fraction. This TCR was recovered from a woman between 25 and 40 years old in good health. This rearrangement joins TRBV25-1 to TRBJ1-2, with 7 bases that match TRBD1. As DNA, the CDR3 is TGTGCCAGCAGTGAAAGGGACAGTTATGGCTACACCTTC. It translates to CASSERDSYGYTF.